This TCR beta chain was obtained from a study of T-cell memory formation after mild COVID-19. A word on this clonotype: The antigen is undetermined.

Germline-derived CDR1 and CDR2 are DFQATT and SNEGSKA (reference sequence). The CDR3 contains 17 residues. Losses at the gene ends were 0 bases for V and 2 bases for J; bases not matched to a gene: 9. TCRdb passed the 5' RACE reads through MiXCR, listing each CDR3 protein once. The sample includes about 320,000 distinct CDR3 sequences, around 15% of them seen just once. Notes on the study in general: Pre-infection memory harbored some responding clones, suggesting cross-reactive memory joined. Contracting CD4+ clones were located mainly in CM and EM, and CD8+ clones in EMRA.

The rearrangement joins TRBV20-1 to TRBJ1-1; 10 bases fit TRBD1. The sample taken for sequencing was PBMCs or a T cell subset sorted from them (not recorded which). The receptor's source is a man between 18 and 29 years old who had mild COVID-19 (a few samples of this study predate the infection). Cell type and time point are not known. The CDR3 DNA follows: TGCAGTGCTAGAGATGTGGGACAGGGGACCATTAACACTGAAGCTTTCTTT. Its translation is CSARDVGQGTINTEAFF.